This TCR beta chain derives from a study of blood T cell repertoires in COVID-19. The authors' processing: It was from reference gene primer amplification that nucleated cell counts were estimated. Sequenced by immunoSEQ multiplex PCR; TCRdb stores in-frame clones only, minus some. The V and J calls and clone size come from that table; D and trimming were worked out from the DNA. The sample has 200,000 to 250,000 clones; around 88% are singletons. Germline V lookup: CDR1 SGHVS, CDR2 FQNEAQ. There are 15 residues in the CDR3. V was clipped by 3 bases and J by 0 bases, with 9 bases between them. Many counts were recorded for this clone.

The gene calls are TRBV7-8 and TRBJ2-1, with D unclear. The clonotype originates from a woman between 45 and 65 years old with acute COVID-19. The specimen was PBMCs or T cells enriched from blood (not recorded which). This CDR3 is CASSFSSDSYNEQFF. DNA of the CDR3: TGTGCCAGCAGCTTTAGTTCTGACTCCTACAATGAGCAGTTCTTC.